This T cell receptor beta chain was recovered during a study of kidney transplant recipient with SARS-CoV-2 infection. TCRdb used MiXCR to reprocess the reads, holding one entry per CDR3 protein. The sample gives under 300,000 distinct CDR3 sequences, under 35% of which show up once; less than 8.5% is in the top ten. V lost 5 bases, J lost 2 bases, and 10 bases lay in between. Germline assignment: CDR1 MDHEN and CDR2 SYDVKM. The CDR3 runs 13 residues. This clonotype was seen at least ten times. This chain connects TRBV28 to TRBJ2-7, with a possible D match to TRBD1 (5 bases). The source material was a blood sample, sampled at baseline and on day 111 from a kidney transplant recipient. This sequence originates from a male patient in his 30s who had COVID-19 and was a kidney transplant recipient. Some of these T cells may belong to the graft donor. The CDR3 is CASSRGPTYEQYF. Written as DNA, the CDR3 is TGTGCCAGCAGTAGGGGCCCTACCTACGAGCAGTACTTC.